The clone carrying this T cell receptor (beta chain) occurred once. V gave up 6 bases and J gave up 2 bases, with 12 bases separating them. The CDR3 extends over 13 amino acids. Per the germline V gene, CDR1 is DFQATT and CDR2 is SNEGSKA (reference sequence). The sample belongs to a study of T-cell reconstitution after alpha-beta-depleted transplantation in children. Unique molecular identifiers tagged the TCRbeta library. TCRdb ran MiXCR on the PCR reads and lists one entry per CDR3 protein. The sample shows about 610,000 distinct CDR3 sequences, about 10% of them seen only once. The sequencing used PBMCs from the stem cell graft donor, collected from the stem cell graft. J is TRBJ2-3 and V is TRBV20-1; D gene uncertain. The clonotype comes from a human donor who donated a stem cell graft to a child with acute myeloid leukemia. Here the CDR3 DNA reads TGCAGTGCCTTAGACCACATCACAGATACGCAGTATTTT. Its translation: CSALDHITDTQYF.